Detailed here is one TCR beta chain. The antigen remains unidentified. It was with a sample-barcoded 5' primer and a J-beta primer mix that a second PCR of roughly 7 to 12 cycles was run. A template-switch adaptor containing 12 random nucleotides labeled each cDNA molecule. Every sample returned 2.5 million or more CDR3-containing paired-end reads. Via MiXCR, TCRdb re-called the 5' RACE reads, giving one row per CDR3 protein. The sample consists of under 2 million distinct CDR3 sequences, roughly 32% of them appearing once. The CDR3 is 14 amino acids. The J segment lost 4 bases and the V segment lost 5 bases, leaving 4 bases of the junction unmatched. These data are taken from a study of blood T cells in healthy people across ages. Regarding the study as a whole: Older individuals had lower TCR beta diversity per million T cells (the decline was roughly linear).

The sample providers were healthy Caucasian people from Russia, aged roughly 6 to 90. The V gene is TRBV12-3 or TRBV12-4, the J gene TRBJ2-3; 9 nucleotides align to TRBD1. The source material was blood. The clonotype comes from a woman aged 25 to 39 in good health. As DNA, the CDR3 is TGTGCCAGCAGTAACAGGGGGCGGGCAGATACGCAGTATTTT. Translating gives CASSNRGRADTQYF.